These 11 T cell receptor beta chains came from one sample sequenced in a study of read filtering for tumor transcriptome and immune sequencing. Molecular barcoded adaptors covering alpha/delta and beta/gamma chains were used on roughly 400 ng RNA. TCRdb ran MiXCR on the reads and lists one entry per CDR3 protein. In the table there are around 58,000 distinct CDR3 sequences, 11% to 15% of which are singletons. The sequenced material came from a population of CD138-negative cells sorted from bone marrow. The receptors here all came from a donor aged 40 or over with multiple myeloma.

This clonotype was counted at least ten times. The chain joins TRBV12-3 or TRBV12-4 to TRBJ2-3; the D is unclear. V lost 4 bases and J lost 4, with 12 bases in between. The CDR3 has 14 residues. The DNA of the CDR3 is TGTGCCAGCAGTTACCTTCGGTCCCCAGATACGCAGTATTTT. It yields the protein CASSYLRSPDTQYF.

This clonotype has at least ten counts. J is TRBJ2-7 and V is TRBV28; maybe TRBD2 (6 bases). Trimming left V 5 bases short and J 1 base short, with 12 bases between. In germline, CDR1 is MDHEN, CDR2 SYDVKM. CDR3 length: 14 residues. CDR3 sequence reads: CASSPNGGSYEQYF. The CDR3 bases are TGTGCCAGCAGTCCCAATGGGGGGTCCTACGAGCAGTACTTC.

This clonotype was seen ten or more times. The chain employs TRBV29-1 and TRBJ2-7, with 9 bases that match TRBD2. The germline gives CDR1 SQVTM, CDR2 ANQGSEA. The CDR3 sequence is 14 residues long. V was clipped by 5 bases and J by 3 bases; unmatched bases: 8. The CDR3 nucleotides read TGCAGCGTTATCGGGACTAGCAGCCTCTACGAGCAGTACTTC. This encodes CSVIGTSSLYEQYF.

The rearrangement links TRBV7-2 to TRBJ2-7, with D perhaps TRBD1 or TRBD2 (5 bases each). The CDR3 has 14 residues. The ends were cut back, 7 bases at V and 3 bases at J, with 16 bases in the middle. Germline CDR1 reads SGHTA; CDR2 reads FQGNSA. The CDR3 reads CASTRTGQGYEQYF. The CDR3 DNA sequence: TGTGCCAGCACCCGCACGGGGCAGGGCTACGAGCAGTACTTC.

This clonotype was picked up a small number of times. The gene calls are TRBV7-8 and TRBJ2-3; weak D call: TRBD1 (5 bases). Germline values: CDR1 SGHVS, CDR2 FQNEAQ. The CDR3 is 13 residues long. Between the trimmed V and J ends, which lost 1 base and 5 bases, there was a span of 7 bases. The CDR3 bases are TGTGCCAGCAGCTTAGGGGGCATAGATACGCAGTATTTT. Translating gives CASSLGGIDTQYF.

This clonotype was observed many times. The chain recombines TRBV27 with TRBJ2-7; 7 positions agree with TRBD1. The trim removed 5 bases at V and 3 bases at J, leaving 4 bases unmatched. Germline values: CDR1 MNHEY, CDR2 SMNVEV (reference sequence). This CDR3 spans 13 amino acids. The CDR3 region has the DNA TGTGCCAGCAGTGGACAGGTTGGCTACGAGCAGTACTTC. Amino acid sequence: CASSGQVGYEQYF.

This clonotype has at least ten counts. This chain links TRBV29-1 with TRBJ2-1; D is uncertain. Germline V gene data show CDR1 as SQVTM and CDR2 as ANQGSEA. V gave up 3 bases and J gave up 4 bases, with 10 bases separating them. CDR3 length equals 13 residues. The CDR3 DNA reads TGCAGCGTTGAGTGGTTGGAATACAATGAGCAGTTCTTC. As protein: CSVEWLEYNEQFF.

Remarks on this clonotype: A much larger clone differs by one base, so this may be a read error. CDR3 coding DNA: TGTGCCAGCGGCCCCCGGGGGGTCCGTGAAGCTTTCTTT. Translated: CASGPRGVREAFF. The genes are TRBV14 and TRBJ1-1, with D tentatively TRBD1 (5 bases). The CDR3 consists of 13 residues. The germline V gene has CDR1 SGHDN and CDR2 FVKESK. The V gene lost 8 bases and the J gene lost 7 bases, with 17 bases spanning the gap. Full variable domain (rest looked up from reference TRBV14 and TRBJ1-1): EAGVTQFPSHSVIEKGQTVTLRCDPISGHDNLYWYRRVMGKEIKFLLHFVKESKQDESGMPNNRFLAERTGGTYSTLKVQPAELEDSGVYFCASGPRGVREAFFGQGTRLTVV.

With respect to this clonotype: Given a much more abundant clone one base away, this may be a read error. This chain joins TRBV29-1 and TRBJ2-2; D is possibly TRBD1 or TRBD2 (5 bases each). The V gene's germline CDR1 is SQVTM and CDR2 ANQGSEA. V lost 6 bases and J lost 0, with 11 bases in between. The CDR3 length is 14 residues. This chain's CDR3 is CSVPGRSNTGELFF. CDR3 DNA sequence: TGCAGCGTCCCGGGACGCTCGAACACCGGGGAGCTGTTTTTT.

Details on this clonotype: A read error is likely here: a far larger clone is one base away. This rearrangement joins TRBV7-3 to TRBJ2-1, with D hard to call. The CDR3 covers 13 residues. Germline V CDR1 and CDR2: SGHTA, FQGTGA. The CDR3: CASSLFKRNEQSF. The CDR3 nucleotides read TGTGCCAGCAGCTTATTTAAACGGAATGAGCAGTCCTTC.

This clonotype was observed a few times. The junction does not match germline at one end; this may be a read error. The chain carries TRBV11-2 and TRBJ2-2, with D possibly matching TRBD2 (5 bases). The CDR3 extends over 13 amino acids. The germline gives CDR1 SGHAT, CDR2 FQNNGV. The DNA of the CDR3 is TGTGCCAGCAGCCCCAAGAACACCGGGGAGCTGTCTTTT. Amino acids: CASSPKNTGELSF. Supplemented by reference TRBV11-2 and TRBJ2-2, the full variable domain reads EAGVAQSPRYKIIEKRQSVAFWCNPISGHATLYWYQQILGQGPKLLIQFQNNGVVDDSQLPKDRFSAERLKGVDSTLKIQPAKLEDSAVYLCASSPKNTGELSFGEGSRLTVL.